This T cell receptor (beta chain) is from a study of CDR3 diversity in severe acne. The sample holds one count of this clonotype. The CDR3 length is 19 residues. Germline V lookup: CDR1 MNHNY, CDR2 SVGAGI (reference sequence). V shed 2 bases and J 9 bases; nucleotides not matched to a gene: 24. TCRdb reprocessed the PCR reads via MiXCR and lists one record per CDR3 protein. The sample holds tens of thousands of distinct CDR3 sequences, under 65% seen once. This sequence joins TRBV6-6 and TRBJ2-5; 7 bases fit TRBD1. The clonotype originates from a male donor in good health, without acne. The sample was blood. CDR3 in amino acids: CASSYPTGSGIRSNQPQYF. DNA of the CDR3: TGTGCCAGCAGTTACCCGACAGGGAGTGGGATAAGAAGCAATCAGCCCCAGTACTTC.